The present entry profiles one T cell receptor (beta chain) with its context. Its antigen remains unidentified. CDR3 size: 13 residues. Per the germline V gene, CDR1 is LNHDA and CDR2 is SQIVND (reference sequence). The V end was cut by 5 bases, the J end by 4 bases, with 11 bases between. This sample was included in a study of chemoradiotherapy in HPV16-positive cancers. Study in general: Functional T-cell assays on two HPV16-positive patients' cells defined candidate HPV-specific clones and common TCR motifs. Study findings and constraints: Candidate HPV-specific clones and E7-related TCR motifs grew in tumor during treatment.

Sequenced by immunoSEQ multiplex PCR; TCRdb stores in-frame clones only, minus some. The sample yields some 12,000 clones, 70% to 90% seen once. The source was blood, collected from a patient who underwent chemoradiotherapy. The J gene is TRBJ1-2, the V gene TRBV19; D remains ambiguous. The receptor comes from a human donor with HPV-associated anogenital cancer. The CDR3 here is CASSPGVIYGYTF. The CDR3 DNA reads TGTGCCAGTAGTCCAGGAGTGATCTATGGCTACACCTTC.